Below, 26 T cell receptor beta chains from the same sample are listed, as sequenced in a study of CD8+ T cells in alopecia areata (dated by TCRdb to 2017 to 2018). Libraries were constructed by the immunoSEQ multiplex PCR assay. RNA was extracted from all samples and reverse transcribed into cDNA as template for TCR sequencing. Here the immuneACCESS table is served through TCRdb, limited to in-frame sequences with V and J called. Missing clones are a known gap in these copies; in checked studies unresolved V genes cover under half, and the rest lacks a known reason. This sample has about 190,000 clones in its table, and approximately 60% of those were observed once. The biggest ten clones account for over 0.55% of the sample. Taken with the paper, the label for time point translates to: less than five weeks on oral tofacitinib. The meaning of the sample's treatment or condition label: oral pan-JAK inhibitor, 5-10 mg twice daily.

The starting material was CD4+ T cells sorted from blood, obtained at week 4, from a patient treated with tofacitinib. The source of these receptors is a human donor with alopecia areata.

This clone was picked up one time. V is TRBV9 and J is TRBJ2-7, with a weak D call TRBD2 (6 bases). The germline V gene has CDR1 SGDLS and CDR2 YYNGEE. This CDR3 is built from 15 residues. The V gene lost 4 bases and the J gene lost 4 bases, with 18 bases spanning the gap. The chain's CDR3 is CASSSRDSGRYEQYF. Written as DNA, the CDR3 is TGTGCCAGCAGCTCCCGGGACTCCGGTAGGTACGAGCAGTACTTC.

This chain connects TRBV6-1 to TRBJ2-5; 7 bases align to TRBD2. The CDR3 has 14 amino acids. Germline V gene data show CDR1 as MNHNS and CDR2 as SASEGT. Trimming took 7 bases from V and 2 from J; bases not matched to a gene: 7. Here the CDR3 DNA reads TGTGCCAGCACCTGGTCGGGGGGACAAGAGACCCAGTACTTC. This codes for CASTWSGGQETQYF.

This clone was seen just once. This CDR3 reads CASSGKVEQFF. Written as DNA, the CDR3 is TGTGCCAGCAGCGGTAAGGTTGAGCAGTTCTTC. The rearrangement joins TRBV7-9 to TRBJ2-1; D ambiguous. This CDR3 has 11 residues. With 5 bases removed from V and 9 bases from J, the gap between germline ends came to 8 bases. Germline V gene lookup returns CDR1 SEHNR and CDR2 FQNEAQ (reference sequence).

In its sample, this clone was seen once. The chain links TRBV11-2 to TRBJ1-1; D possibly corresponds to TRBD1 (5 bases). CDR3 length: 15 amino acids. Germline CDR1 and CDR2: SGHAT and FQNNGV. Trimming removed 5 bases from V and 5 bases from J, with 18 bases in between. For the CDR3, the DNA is TGTGCCAGCAGCCCCGATGATAGGGGCACTACTGAAGCTTTCTTT. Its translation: CASSPDDRGTTEAFF.

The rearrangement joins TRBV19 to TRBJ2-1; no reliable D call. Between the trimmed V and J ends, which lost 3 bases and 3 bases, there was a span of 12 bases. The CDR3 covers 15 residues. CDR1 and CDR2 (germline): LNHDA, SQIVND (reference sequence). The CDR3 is CASSIPRARYNEQFF. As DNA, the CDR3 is TGTGCCAGTAGTATCCCCCGGGCACGCTACAATGAGCAGTTCTTC.

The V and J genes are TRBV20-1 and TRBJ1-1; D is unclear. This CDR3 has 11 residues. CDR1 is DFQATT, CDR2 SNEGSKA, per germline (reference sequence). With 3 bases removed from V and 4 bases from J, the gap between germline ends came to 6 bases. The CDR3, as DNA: TGCAGTGCTAGGGTTGCCACTGAAGCTTTCTTT. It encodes CSARVATEAFF.

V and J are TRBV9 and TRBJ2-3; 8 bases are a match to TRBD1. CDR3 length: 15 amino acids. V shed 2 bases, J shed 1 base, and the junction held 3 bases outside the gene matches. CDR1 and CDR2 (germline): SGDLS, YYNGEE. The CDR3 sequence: CASSVLTGGTDTQYF. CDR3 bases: TGTGCCAGCAGCGTCTTGACAGGGGGCACAGATACGCAGTATTTT.

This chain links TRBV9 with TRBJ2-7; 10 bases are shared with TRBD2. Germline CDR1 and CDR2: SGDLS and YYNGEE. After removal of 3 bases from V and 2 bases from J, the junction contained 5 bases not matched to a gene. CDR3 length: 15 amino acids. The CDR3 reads CASSASGSWAYEQYF. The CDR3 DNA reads TGTGCCAGCAGCGCTAGCGGGAGTTGGGCCTACGAGCAGTACTTC.

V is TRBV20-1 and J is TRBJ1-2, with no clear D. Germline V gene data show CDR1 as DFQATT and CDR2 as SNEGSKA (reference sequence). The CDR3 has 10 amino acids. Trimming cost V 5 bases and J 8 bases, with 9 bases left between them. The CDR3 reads CSASRTGYTF. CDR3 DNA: TGCAGTGCTTCGCGGACGGGCTACACCTTC.

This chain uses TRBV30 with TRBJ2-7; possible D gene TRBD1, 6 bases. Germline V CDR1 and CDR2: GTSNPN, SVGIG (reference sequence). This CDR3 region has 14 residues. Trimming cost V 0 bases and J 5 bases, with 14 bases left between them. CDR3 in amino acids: CAWSVQGDGDEQYF. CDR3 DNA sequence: TGTGCCTGGAGTGTACAGGGAGATGGGGACGAGCAGTACTTC.

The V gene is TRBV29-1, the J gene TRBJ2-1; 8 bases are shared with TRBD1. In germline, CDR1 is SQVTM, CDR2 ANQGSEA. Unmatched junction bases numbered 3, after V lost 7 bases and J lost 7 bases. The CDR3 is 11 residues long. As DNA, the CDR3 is TGCAGCGGGAGACAGGGGAATGAGCAGTTCTTC. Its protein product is CSGRQGNEQFF.

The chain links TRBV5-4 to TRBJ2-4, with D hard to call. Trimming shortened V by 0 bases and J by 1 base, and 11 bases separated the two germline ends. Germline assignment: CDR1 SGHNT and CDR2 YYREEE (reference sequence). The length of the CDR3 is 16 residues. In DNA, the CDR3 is TGTGCCAGCAGCTTGGGATCAAGAGTGGCCAAAAACATTCAGTACTTC. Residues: CASSLGSRVAKNIQYF.

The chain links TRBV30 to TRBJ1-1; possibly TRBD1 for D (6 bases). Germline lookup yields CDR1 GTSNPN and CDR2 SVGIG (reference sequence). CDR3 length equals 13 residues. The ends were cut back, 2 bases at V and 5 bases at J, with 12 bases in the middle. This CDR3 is CAWSSRGGTEAFF. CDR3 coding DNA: TGTGCCTGGAGTTCGAGAGGGGGAACTGAAGCTTTCTTT.

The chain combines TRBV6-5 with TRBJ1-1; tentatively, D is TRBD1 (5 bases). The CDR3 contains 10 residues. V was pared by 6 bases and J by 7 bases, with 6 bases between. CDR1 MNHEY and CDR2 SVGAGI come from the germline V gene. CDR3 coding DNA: TGTGCCAGCAGGCAGGGTGAAGCTTTCTTT. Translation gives CASRQGEAFF.

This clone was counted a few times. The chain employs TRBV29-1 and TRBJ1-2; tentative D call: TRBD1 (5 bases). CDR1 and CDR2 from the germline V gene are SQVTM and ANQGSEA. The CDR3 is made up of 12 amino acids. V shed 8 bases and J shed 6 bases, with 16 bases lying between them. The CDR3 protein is CSSRGRVDGYTF. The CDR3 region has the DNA TGCAGCTCGAGGGGAAGGGTAGATGGCTACACCTTC.

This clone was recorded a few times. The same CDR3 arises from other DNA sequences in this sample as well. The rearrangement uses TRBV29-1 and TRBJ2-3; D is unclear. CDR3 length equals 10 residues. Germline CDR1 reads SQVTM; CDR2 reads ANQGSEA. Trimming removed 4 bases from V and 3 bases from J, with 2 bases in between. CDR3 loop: CSVGTDTQYF. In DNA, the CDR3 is TGCAGCGTTGGAACAGATACGCAGTATTTT.

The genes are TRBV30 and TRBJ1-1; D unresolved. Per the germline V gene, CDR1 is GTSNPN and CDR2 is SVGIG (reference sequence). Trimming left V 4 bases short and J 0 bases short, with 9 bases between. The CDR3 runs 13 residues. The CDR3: CAWKGQVNTEAFF. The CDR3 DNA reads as TGTGCCTGGAAGGGCCAGGTGAACACTGAAGCTTTCTTT. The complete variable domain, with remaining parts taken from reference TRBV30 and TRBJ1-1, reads SQTIHQWPATLVQPVGSPLSLECTVEGTSNPNLYWYRQAAGRGLQLLFYSVGIGQISSEVPQNLSASRPQDRQFILSSKKLLLSDSGFYLCAWKGQVNTEAFFGQGTRLTVV.

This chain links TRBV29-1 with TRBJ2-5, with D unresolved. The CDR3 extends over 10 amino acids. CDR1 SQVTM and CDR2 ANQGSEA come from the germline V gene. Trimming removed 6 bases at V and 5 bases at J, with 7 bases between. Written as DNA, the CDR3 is TGCAGCGTGAATGGTGAGACCCAGTACTTC. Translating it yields CSVNGETQYF.

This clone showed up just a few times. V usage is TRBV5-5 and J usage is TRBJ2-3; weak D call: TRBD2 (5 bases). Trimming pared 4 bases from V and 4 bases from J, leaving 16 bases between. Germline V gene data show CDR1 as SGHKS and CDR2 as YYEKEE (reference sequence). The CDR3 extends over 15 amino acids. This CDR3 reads CASSLGELVADTQYF. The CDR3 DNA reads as TGTGCCAGCAGCCTCGGGGAACTAGTCGCAGATACGCAGTATTTT.

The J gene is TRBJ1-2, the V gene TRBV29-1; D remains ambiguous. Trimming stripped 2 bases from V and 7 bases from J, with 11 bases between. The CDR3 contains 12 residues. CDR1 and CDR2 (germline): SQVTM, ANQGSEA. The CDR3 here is CSVELAGTGYTF. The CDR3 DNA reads TGCAGCGTTGAACTGGCAGGCACTGGCTACACCTTC.

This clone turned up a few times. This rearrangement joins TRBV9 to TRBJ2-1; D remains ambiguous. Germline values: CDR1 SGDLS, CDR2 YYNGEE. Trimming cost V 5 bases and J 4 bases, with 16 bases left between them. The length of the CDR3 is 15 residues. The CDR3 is CASSAVLGDYNEQFF. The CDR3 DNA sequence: TGTGCCAGCAGTGCTGTACTCGGCGATTACAATGAGCAGTTCTTC.

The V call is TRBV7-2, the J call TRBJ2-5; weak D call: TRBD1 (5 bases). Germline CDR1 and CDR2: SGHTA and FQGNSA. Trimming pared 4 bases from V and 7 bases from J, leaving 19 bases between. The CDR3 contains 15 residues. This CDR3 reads CASSSRAGLPGTQYF. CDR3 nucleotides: TGTGCCAGCAGCTCCCGCGCAGGGCTACCCGGGACCCAGTACTTC.

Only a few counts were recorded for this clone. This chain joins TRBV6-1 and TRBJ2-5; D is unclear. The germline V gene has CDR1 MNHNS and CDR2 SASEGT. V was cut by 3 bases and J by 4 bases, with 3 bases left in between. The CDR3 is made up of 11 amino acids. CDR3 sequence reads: CASSERETQYF. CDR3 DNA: TGTGCCAGCAGTGAGCGAGAGACCCAGTACTTC.

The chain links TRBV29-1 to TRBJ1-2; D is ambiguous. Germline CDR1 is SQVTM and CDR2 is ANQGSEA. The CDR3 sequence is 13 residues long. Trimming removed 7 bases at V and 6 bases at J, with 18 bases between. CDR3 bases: TGCAGCGCTGCCGGCGGACGGGTGGATGGCTACACCTTC. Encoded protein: CSAAGGRVDGYTF.

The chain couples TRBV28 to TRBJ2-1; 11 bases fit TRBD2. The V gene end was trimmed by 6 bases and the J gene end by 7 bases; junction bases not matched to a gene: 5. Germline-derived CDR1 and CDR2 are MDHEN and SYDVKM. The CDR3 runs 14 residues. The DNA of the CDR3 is TGTGCCAGCAGAACTAGCGGGAGTCGTAATGAGCAGTTCTTC. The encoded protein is CASRTSGSRNEQFF.

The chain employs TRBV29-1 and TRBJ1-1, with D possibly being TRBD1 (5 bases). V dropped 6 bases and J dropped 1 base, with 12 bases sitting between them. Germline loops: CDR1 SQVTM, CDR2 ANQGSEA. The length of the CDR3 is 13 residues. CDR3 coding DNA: TGCAGCGTGGAGGGGTCACAGAACACTGAAGCTTTCTTT. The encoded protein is CSVEGSQNTEAFF.